The next 9 T cell receptor beta chains were all read from a single sample in a study of OX40 agonist ivuxolimab in advanced cancers. Repertoires were generated with immunoSEQ multiplex PCR, while TCRdb's copy carries only in-frame clones and drops some. The table has over 55,000 clones, 83% seen once. Sample: CD4+ or CD8+ T cells sorted from blood, taken in a trial of the OX40 agonist ivuxolimab. Receptors were obtained from an adult with an advanced solid tumor such as melanoma, head and neck, liver or kidney cancer.

The chain recombines TRBV5-4 with TRBJ1-1, with 7 bases lining up with TRBD1. The germline V gene encodes CDR1 SGHNT and CDR2 YYREEE (reference sequence). CDR3 length: 14 amino acids. V was pared by 6 bases and J by 1 base, with 6 bases of the junction left unmatched. The CDR3 nucleotides are TGTGCCAGCACTGGGACAGACTGGAACACTGAAGCTTTCTTT. Translation: CASTGTDWNTEAFF.

The rearrangement uses TRBV5-1 and TRBJ2-5; 9 bases map to TRBD2. Trimming cost V 0 bases and J 5 bases; bases outside gene matches: 11. The CDR3 spans 17 residues. The germline V gene has CDR1 SGHRS and CDR2 YFSETQ. The CDR3 sequence is CASSLAKFSGSGETQYF. CDR3 bases: TGCGCCAGCAGCTTGGCCAAGTTTAGCGGGAGTGGTGAGACCCAGTACTTC. Supplemented by reference TRBV5-1 and TRBJ2-5, the full variable domain reads KAGVTQTPRYLIKTRGQQVTLSCSPISGHRSVSWYQQTPGQGLQFLFEYFSETQRNKGNFPGRFSGRQFSNSRSEMNVSTLELGDSALYLCASSLAKFSGSGETQYFGPGTRLLVL.

The rearrangement joins TRBV5-4 to TRBJ2-3, with 7 bases matching TRBD2. CDR1 SGHNT and CDR2 YYREEE come from the germline V gene (reference sequence). CDR3 length equals 15 residues. V trimming: 4 bases; J trimming: 3 bases; junction bases outside the gene matches: 8. In DNA form, the CDR3 reads TGTGCCAGCAGCCCCCTGGCGGGAGCGACAGATACGCAGTATTTT. Translating it yields CASSPLAGATDTQYF. The variable domain in full, completed from reference TRBV5-4 and TRBJ2-3, reads ETGVTQSPTHLIKTRGQQVTLRCSSQSGHNTVSWYQQALGQGPQFIFQYYREEENGRGNFPPRFSGLQFPNYSSELNVNALELDDSALYLCASSPLAGATDTQYFGPGTRLTVL.

The chain carries TRBV9 and TRBJ2-4; 7 nucleotides agree with TRBD2. This CDR3 contains 16 residues. V shed 0 bases, J shed 7 bases, and the junction held 10 bases outside the gene matches. Germline assignment: CDR1 SGDLS and CDR2 YYNGEE. The CDR3 is CASSVGAGATSNIQYF. The DNA for the CDR3 is TGTGCCAGCAGCGTAGGGGCGGGAGCGACTTCGAACATTCAGTACTTC. Full variable domain (remainder filled in from reference TRBV9 and TRBJ2-4): DSGVTQTPKHLITATGQRVTLRCSPRSGDLSVYWYQQSLDQGLQFLIQYYNGEERAKGNILERFSAQQFPDLHSELNLSSLELGDSALYFCASSVGAGATSNIQYFGAGTRLSVL.

CDR3 DNA sequence: TGTGCCAGTACCAGCCCGGGACAGGCCATGAACACTGAAGCTTTCTTT. It codes for CASTSPGQAMNTEAFF. The J gene is TRBJ1-1, the V gene TRBV19; TRBD1 matches at 8 bases. With V trimmed by 7 bases and J by 0 bases, 10 bases remained unmatched. Germline V gives CDR1 LNHDA, CDR2 SQIVND (reference sequence). The CDR3 covers 16 residues.

The chain joins TRBV5-6 to TRBJ1-4, with 9 bases matching TRBD1. Per germline, CDR1 SGHDT and CDR2 YYEEEE. CDR3 length: 16 amino acids. Germline trimming cut 4 bases from V and 6 bases from J; bases unmatched to any gene: 10. CDR3 protein: CASSIATDRGDEKLFF. DNA of the CDR3: TGTGCCAGCAGCATCGCCACGGACAGGGGAGATGAAAAACTGTTTTTT.

In its sample, this clone was seen once. V is TRBV2 and J is TRBJ2-4; D perhaps matches TRBD2 (6 bases). The V end lost 3 bases, the J end lost 0 bases, and 9 bases lay between the germline ends. This CDR3 is built from 15 residues. Germline V gene data show CDR1 as SNHLY and CDR2 as FYNNEI. CDR3 in DNA: TGTGCCAGCAGTGATGAGGGACTAGCCAAAAACATTCAGTACTTC. Protein: CASSDEGLAKNIQYF.

The chain combines TRBV5-6 with TRBJ2-5; TRBD1 might be the D (8 bases). Per germline, CDR1 SGHDT and CDR2 YYEEEE. The CDR3 has 15 residues. Trimming removed 5 bases from V and 5 bases from J, with 19 bases in between. The CDR3 loop is CASSYDRGGGETQYF. The CDR3 DNA reads TGTGCCAGCAGTTATGACAGGGGAGGGGGCGAGACCCAGTACTTC.

In its sample, this clone was seen many times. V and J are TRBV5-1 and TRBJ1-2; D is unresolved. From germline, CDR1 is SGHRS and CDR2 YFSETQ. With 4 bases removed from V and 8 bases from J, the gap between germline ends came to 12 bases. The CDR3 consists of 12 residues. The DNA for the CDR3 is TGCGCCAGCAGCCCCCCCGGGGAGGGCTACACCTTC. This codes for CASSPPGEGYTF. The full variable domain, rest sourced from reference TRBV5-1 and TRBJ1-2, is KAGVTQTPRYLIKTRGQQVTLSCSPISGHRSVSWYQQTPGQGLQFLFEYFSETQRNKGNFPGRFSGRQFSNSRSEMNVSTLELGDSALYLCASSPPGEGYTFGSGTRLTVV.